The 19 T cell receptor beta chains given below trace back to one sample, sequenced in a study of cytomegalovirus exposure and HLA in healthy donors. PCR employed 60 Vbeta and 13 Jbeta primers. Profiled with immunoSEQ multiplex PCR; TCRdb holds only in-frame clones, not every one. This table has roughly 180,000 clones, roughly 80% appearing once. The specimen sequenced was PBMCs. Receptor source: a man younger than 45 in good health and CMV-seronegative.

This clone appeared once. The chain carries TRBV2 and TRBJ2-3, with TRBD1 identical over 9 bases. This CDR3 is 13 amino acids long. CDR1 is SNHLY, CDR2 FYNNEI, per germline. The trim removed 8 bases at V and 8 bases at J, leaving 8 bases unmatched. The CDR3 here is CASLTGGKVTQYF. As DNA, the CDR3 is TGTGCCAGCCTAACAGGGGGCAAGGTTACGCAGTATTTT.

The V call is TRBV6-5, the J call TRBJ2-3, with D perhaps matching TRBD1 (6 bases). Germline V gene data show CDR1 as MNHEY and CDR2 as SVGAGI. The CDR3 loop spans 15 amino acids. The germline V and J ends were trimmed by 3 bases and 2 bases, with 12 bases remaining between them. This CDR3 reads CASSYLAGATDTQYF. In DNA form, the CDR3 reads TGTGCCAGCAGTTATCTAGCAGGGGCCACAGATACGCAGTATTTT.

The chain is built from TRBV7-3 and TRBJ1-6; the D is unclear. CDR1 is SGHTA and CDR2 is FQGTGA in the germline V gene. V lost 5 bases and J 6 bases, leaving 8 bases between the germline ends. CDR3 length: 13 residues. CDR3 in DNA: TGTGCCAGCAGCCAGACTCTTAATTCACCCCTCCACTTT. Translating gives CASSQTLNSPLHF.

The table lists this clone with a count of one. V usage is TRBV10-2 and J usage is TRBJ2-7, with D maybe TRBD1 (5 bases). Germline V lookup: CDR1 WSHSY, CDR2 SAAADI. The length of the CDR3 is 14 residues. Trimming shortened V by 5 bases and J by 2 bases, and 13 bases separated the two germline ends. The chain's CDR3 is CASSQWQGAYEQYF. The CDR3 DNA follows: TGCGCCAGCAGTCAGTGGCAGGGCGCCTACGAGCAGTACTTC.

The rearrangement uses TRBV6-5 and TRBJ1-6; 10 bases match TRBD1. Germline CDR1 reads MNHEY; CDR2 reads SVGAGI. The ends lost 2 bases at V and 10 bases at J; junction bases unmatched: 5. This CDR3 spans 15 amino acids. This CDR3 reads CASSYRDRGRSPLHF. CDR3 in DNA: TGTGCCAGCAGTTACAGGGACAGGGGTAGATCACCCCTCCACTTT.

This clone was seen once. This rearrangement joins TRBV30 to TRBJ1-5; D may be TRBD1 (6 bases). Germline lookup yields CDR1 GTSNPN and CDR2 SVGIG (reference sequence). Trimming pared 1 base from V and 2 bases from J, leaving 9 bases between. The CDR3 runs to 14 residues. The CDR3 DNA reads TGTGCCTGGAGTGGGGGGGGGCGCAATCAGCCCCAGCATTTT. As protein: CAWSGGGRNQPQHF. The variable domain in full, with the rest retrieved from reference TRBV30 and TRBJ1-5, is SQTIHQWPATLVQPVGSPLSLECTVEGTSNPNLYWYRQAAGRGLQLLFYSVGIGQISSEVPQNLSASRPQDRQFILSSKKLLLSDSGFYLCAWSGGGRNQPQHFGDGTRLSIL.

The rearrangement links TRBV13 to TRBJ1-3; 7 bases fit TRBD1. Germline V gives CDR1 PRHDT, CDR2 FYEKMQ (reference sequence). The CDR3 spans 13 residues. V lost 4 bases and J lost 4; bases outside the gene matches: 1. CDR3 in amino acids: CASSWGQGNTIYF. The CDR3 nucleotides are TGTGCCAGCAGCTGGGGACAGGGAAACACCATATATTTT.

The chain links TRBV6-5 to TRBJ2-1, with a possible D match to TRBD1 (6 bases). V was clipped by 6 bases and J by 0 bases, with 9 bases between them. This CDR3 has 14 amino acids. Germline CDR1 MNHEY, CDR2 SVGAGI. CDR3 region: CASSQGHSYNEQFF. The CDR3 DNA sequence: TGTGCCAGCAGCCAGGGACACTCCTACAATGAGCAGTTCTTC.

This chain connects TRBV2 to TRBJ1-1; TRBD1 agrees at 12 bases. CDR1 is SNHLY, CDR2 FYNNEI, per germline. The CDR3 extends over 15 amino acids. V trimming: 8 bases; J trimming: 0 bases; junction bases outside the gene matches: 4. The CDR3, as DNA: TGTGCCAGCCTGGGACAGGGGGCGGTGAACACTGAAGCTTTCTTT. Protein sequence: CASLGQGAVNTEAFF.

This chain joins TRBV6-5 and TRBJ2-5; TRBD1 might be the D (5 bases). CDR1 is MNHEY, CDR2 SVGAGI, per germline. V dropped 6 bases and J dropped 8 bases, with 10 bases sitting between them. The CDR3 sequence is 11 residues long. The CDR3 bases are TGTGCCAGCAGGAAGGGGCCCACCCAGTACTTC. Encoded protein: CASRKGPTQYF.

The chain joins TRBV12-5 to TRBJ1-3; no firm D call. Germline-derived CDR1 and CDR2 are LGHNT and FRNRAP. Trimming took off 6 bases at V and 0 bases at J, with 9 bases between the two ends. The CDR3 consists of 14 residues. For the CDR3, the DNA is TGTGCTAGTGGCGACTCGAACTCTGGAAACACCATATATTTT. This gives the protein CASGDSNSGNTIYF.

The CDR3 here is CASSRLGDTDTQYF. For the CDR3, the DNA is TGTGCCAGCAGCCGACTAGGGGACACAGATACGCAGTATTTT. This chain joins TRBV14 and TRBJ2-3; D possibly corresponds to TRBD2 (6 bases). The CDR3 is made up of 14 amino acids. V was shortened by 4 bases and J by 2 bases, with 10 bases between the two germline ends. Germline CDR1 is SGHDN and CDR2 is FVKESK.

This sequence joins TRBV25-1 and TRBJ1-5; unclear D gene. The CDR3 has 14 residues. Trimming stripped 1 base from V and 5 bases from J, with 9 bases between. Germline V gene lookup returns CDR1 MGHDK and CDR2 SYGVNS. This CDR3 is CASSELGVHQPQHF. CDR3 nucleotides: TGTGCCAGCAGTGAATTGGGAGTGCATCAGCCCCAGCATTTT.

The chain has TRBV10-2 and TRBJ2-7; 7 bases align to TRBD2. This CDR3 has 14 residues. The V segment lost 1 base and the J segment 3 bases; nucleotides outside the gene matches: 3. The germline CDR1 and CDR2 sequences are WSHSY and SAAADI. The CDR3 region has the DNA TGCGCCAGCAGTGAGTGGGGGGGGAGCTACGAGCAGTACTTC. Protein sequence: CASSEWGGSYEQYF.

This chain links TRBV5-1 with TRBJ2-5, with D perhaps matching TRBD2 (5 bases). Trimming cost V 4 bases and J 1 base, with 11 bases left between them. CDR3 length equals 14 residues. Germline V lookup: CDR1 SGHRS, CDR2 YFSETQ. CDR3 protein: CASSGLGSQETQYF. DNA of the CDR3: TGCGCCAGCAGCGGACTGGGGAGCCAAGAGACCCAGTACTTC.

This clone was detected only a few times. The V gene is TRBV2, the J gene TRBJ2-7; possibly TRBD1 for D (5 bases). The CDR3 is 15 residues long. Germline V lookup: CDR1 SNHLY, CDR2 FYNNEI. The ends were cut back, 7 bases at V and 5 bases at J, with 21 bases in the middle. CDR3 sequence reads: CASKRGQDTWDEQYF. CDR3 sequence (DNA): TGTGCCAGCAAGAGAGGTCAGGACACCTGGGACGAGCAGTACTTC. Full variable domain (remainder filled in from reference TRBV2 and TRBJ2-7): EPEVTQTPSHQVTQMGQEVILRCVPISNHLYFYWYRQILGQKVEFLVSFYNNEISEKSEIFDDQFSVERPDGSNFTLKIRSTKLEDSAMYFCASKRGQDTWDEQYFGPGTRLTVT.

The V and J genes are TRBV19 and TRBJ2-1, with TRBD1 as a possible D gene (5 bases). There are 15 residues in the CDR3. Germline lookup yields CDR1 LNHDA and CDR2 SQIVND (reference sequence). V was clipped by 4 bases and J by 5 bases, with 15 bases between them. The CDR3 sequence: CASSTRQPQDNEQFF. Written as DNA, the CDR3 is TGTGCCAGTAGTACCAGACAGCCTCAGGACAATGAGCAGTTCTTC.

This chain connects TRBV7-9 to TRBJ2-7; D uncertain. Trimming took 1 base from V and 0 from J, leaving 7 bases between them. The CDR3 loop spans 14 amino acids. Germline V lookup: CDR1 SEHNR, CDR2 FQNEAQ (reference sequence). The CDR3 nucleotides are TGTGCCAGCAGCTTAGATCCCGTCTCCTACGAGCAGTACTTC. It translates to CASSLDPVSYEQYF.

This clone was detected a few times. This chain uses TRBV2 with TRBJ1-5; TRBD1 is a possible D gene (5 bases). The germline V gene encodes CDR1 SNHLY and CDR2 FYNNEI. There are 13 residues in the CDR3. The ends were cut back, 4 bases at V and 6 bases at J, with 10 bases in the middle. The CDR3 protein is CASSVGQVQPQHF. For the CDR3, the DNA is TGTGCCAGCAGTGTGGGGCAGGTTCAGCCCCAGCATTTT.